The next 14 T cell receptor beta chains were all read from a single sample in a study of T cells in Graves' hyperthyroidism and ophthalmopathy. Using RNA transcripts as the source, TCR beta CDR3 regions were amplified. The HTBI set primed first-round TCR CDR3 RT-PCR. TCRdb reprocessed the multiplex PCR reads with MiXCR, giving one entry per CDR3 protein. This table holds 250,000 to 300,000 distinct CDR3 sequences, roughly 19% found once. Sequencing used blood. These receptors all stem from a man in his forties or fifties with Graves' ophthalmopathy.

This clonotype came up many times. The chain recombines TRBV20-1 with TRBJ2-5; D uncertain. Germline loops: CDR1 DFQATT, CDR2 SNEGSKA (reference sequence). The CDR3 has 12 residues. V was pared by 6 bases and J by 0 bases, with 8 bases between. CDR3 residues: CSAIQHQETQYF. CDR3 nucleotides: TGCAGTGCAATACAGCACCAAGAGACCCAGTACTTC.

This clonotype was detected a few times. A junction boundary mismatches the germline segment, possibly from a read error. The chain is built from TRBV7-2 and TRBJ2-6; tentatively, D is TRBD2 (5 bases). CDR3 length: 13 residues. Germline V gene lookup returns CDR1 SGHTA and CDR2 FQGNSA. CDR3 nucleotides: TGCAGCAGGAGGAACTCTGGGGCCAACGTCCTGACTTTC. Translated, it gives CSRRNSGANVLTF.

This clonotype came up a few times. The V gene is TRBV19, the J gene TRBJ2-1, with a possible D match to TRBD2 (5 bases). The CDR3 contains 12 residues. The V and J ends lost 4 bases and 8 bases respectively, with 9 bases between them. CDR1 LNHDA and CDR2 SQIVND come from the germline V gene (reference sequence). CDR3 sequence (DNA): TGTGCCAGTAGTAAACTAGTCGATGAGCAGTTCTTC. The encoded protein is CASSKLVDEQFF.

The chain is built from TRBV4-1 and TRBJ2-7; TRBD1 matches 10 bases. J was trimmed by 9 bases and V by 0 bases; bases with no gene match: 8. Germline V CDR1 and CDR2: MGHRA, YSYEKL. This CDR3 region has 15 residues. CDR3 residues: CASSQEGTGDKRQYF. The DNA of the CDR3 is TGCGCCAGCAGCCAAGAAGGGACAGGGGATAAGAGGCAGTACTTC.

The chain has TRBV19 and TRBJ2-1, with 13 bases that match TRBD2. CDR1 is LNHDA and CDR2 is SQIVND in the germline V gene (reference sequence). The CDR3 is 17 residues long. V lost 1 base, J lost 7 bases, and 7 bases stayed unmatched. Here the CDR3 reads CASSIGGLAGVENEQFF. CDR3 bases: TGTGCCAGTAGTATAGGAGGACTAGCGGGAGTGGAGAATGAGCAGTTCTTC.

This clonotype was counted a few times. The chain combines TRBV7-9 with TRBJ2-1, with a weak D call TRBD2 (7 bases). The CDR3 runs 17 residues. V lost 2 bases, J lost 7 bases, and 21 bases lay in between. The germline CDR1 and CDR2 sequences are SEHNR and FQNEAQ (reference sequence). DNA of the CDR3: TGTGCCAGCAGCTTACTTGGAGGGGGAGGGCCTATGAATGAGCAGTTCTTC. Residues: CASSLLGGGGPMNEQFF.

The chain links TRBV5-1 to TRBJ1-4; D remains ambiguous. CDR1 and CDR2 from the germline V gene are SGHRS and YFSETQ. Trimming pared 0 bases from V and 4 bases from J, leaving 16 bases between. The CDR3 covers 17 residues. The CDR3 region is CASSLGGRGSHNEKLFF. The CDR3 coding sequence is TGCGCCAGCAGCTTGGGGGGTCGAGGATCTCATAATGAAAAACTGTTTTTT.

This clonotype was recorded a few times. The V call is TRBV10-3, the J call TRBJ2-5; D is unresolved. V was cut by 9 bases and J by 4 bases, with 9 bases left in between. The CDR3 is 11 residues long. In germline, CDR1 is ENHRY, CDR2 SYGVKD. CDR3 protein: CAISDGETQYF. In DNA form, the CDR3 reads TGTGCCATATCAGACGGAGAGACCCAGTACTTC.

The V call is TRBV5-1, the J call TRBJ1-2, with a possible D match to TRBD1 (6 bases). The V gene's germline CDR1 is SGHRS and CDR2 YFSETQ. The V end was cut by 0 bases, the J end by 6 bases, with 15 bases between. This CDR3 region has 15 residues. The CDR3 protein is CASSLVPGAIDGYTF. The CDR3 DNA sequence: TGCGCCAGCAGCTTGGTCCCGGGGGCGATCGATGGCTACACCTTC.

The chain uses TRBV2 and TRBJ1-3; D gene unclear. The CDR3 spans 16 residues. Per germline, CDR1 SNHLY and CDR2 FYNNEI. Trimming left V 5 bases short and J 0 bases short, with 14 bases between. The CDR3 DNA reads TGTGCCAGCAGTCTCAGACGTCCGAACTCTGGAAACACCATATATTTT. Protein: CASSLRRPNSGNTIYF. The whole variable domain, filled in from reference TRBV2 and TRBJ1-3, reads EPEVTQTPSHQVTQMGQEVILRCVPISNHLYFYWYRQILGQKVEFLVSFYNNEISEKSEIFDDQFSVERPDGSNFTLKIRSTKLEDSAMYFCASSLRRPNSGNTIYFGEGSWLTVV.

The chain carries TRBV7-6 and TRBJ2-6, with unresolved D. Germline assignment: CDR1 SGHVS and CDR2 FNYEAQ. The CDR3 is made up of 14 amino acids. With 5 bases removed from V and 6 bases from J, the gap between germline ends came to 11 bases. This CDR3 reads CASSLSGMANVLTF. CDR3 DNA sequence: TGTGCCAGCAGCCTCTCCGGTATGGCCAACGTCCTGACTTTC.

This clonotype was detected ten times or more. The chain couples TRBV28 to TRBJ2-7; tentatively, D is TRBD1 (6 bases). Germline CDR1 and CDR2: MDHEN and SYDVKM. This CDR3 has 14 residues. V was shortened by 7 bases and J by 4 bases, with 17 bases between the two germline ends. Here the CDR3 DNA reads TGTGCCAGCACCCGAGGGACATCGGAATACGAGCAGTACTTC. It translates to CASTRGTSEYEQYF.

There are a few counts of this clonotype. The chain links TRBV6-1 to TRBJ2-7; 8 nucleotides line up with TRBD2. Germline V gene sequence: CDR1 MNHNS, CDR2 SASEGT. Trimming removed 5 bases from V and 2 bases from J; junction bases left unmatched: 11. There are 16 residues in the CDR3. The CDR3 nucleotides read TGTGCCAGCAGTCGAAATTCAGCGGGAGTCGCCTACGAGCAGTACTTC. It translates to CASSRNSAGVAYEQYF.

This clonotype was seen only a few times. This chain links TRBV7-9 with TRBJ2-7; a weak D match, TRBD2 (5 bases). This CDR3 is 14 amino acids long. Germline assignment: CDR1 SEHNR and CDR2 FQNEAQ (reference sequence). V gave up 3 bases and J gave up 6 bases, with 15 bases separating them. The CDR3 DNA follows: TGTGCCAGCAGCTTCCCGGAGGCTCGTTCCGAGCAGTACTTC. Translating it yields CASSFPEARSEQYF.